The rows below give T cell receptor beta chains drawn from one sample of a study of regulatory T cells in long-lasting Graves disease. TCRdb re-derived calls from the multiplex PCR reads in MiXCR, one entry per CDR3 protein. The sample yields 530,000 or so distinct CDR3 sequences, about 16% seen once. These data also featured in a second study, about T cells in Graves' hyperthyroidism and ophthalmopathy.

Source: peripheral blood mononuclear cells (PBMCs), taken at new diagnosis, from a patient treated with antithyroid drugs. All receptors come from a young man with Graves disease. CDR3s leave out the opening cysteine and the closing phenylalanine or tryptophan. Clone size is not always given. Where it is, it says once, few, many or a class for expanded clones.

cdr3_length	v_call	j_call	clone_size	cdr3_aa
9	TRBV7-7	TRBJ1-6	many	ASKTVSPLH
13	TRBV3-1	TRBJ2-3	few	ASSQESGRTDTQY
15	TRBV24-1	TRBJ2-2	many	ATSGPSRGSNSGELF
11	TRBV30	TRBJ2-2	many	AWSGDSTGELF
14	TRBV28	TRBJ2-1	many	ASSLVAGSSYNEQF
12	TRBV11-2	TRBJ1-1	-	ASSGRQVNTEVF
13	TRBV11-1	TRBJ2-7	many	ASSLGLAASYEQY
14	TRBV12-3/TRBV12-4	TRBJ2-5	many	ASSLDRALADETQY
13	TRBV7-2	TRBJ2-5	-	ASSFRGLAPETQY
15	TRBV10-2	TRBJ1-1	few	ASSGWGRADQGTEAF
11	TRBV20-1	TRBJ1-2	many	SARQGWSYGYT
14	TRBV18	TRBJ2-7	many	ASSPPRSGSSYEQY
12	TRBV12-3/TRBV12-4	TRBJ2-2	once	ASKRQGRTGELF
11	TRBV28	TRBJ1-1	many	AIREGVDTEAF
11	TRBV12-3/TRBV12-4	TRBJ2-7	many	ASGGGGFREQY
13	TRBV10-1	TRBJ2-3	-	ASSETATGTDTQY
13	TRBV5-1	TRBJ1-1	many	ASSYDRGQGREAF
13	TRBV5-1	TRBJ2-1	-	ASSLETFSYNEQF
13	TRBV2	TRBJ2-5	many	ASSDEASEYGTQY
12	TRBV7-2	TRBJ2-7	-	ASSFDSRAFEQY
15	TRBV27	TRBJ2-3	few	ASSFASPGQGTDTQY
11	TRBV4-2	TRBJ2-7	many	ASSALTRGEQY
11	TRBV3-1	TRBJ1-1	-	ASSPSGRGAAF
11	TRBV10-1	TRBJ2-7	few	ASRKGSTYEQY
10	TRBV20-1	TRBJ1-5	few	SAGVPDQPQH
9	TRBV5-4	TRBJ1-1	few	ASTEENKAF
12	TRBV7-9	TRBJ2-2	many	ASSFREVPGELF
13	TRBV15	TRBJ1-3	few	ATSRDRTGGSAIY
13	TRBV10-3	TRBJ2-1	few	AISESAGVYNEQF
12	TRBV27	TRBJ1-6	-	ASSPYRGGSPLH